These T cell receptor beta chains were read from a single sample in a study of cytomegalovirus exposure and HLA in healthy donors. Here immunoSEQ multiplex PCR was the method, and the copy in TCRdb shows in-frame clones only, minus some. Here the sample spans some 120,000 clones, approximately 68% being singletons. The sample consisted of PBMCs. All receptors come from a young man in good health and CMV-seropositive. Both conserved end residues are part of each CDR3. Where a row states a size, it is once, few, many or the class of an expanded clone; other rows omit it.

j_call,v_call,clone_size,cdr3_aa
TRBJ1-2,TRBV28,.,CASSIGGDPRGYTF
TRBJ2-5,TRBV7-8,.,CASSWDREGETQYF
TRBJ2-3,TRBV13,once,CASSSTKSDPGDTQYF
TRBJ1-5,TRBV19,once,CASARVPYLQPQHF
TRBJ1-5,TRBV2,.,CASSEVNGDQPQHF
TRBJ2-7,TRBV27,.,CASSYGRGPYEQYF
TRBJ1-1,TRBV4-3,.,CASSHDGTGTTEAFF
TRBJ1-2,TRBV11-2,.,CASSIRGQAYGYTF
TRBJ2-7,TRBV7-2,.,CASSLGQGLKDSSYEQYF
TRBJ1-5,TRBV28,.,CASSHGVLFSNQPQHF
TRBJ1-2,TRBV28,.,CASSLQGYGYTF
TRBJ1-1,TRBV6-5,.,CASSQVKGAGAFF
TRBJ2-7,TRBV28,once,CASSLSEDFMSYEQYF
TRBJ1-2,TRBV7-3,few,CASSAKGQAEGYTF
TRBJ2-1,TRBV2,.,CAASKGLAGANEQFF
TRBJ2-1,TRBV5-6,.,CASSFTSSGMAYNEQFF
TRBJ2-7,TRBV7-9,few,CAINGGSSEQYF
TRBJ2-1,TRBV29-1,.,CSVEWRGSYNEQFF